Presented here are 10 T cell receptor beta chains from one specimen sequenced in a study of Ad26.COV2.S vaccination and SARS-CoV-2 variants (dated by TCRdb to the early 2020s). Library preparation used the immunoSEQ multiplex PCR assay. Drawn from immuneACCESS, this table holds only the in-frame rearrangements with V and J called that TCRdb kept. Clones are partly lost; checked studies trace under half to an unresolved V gene and leave the rest unexplained. The sample includes 350,000 to 600,000 clones, with about 89% observed a single time. Of the sample, about 1.7% is held by the ten largest clones. Reading the label with the study, this specimen's treatment or condition is: about 20 received Ad26.COV2.S at low or high dose, single or two shots; roughly 5 received placebo; per-sample allocation not given. Repertoires of vaccine and placebo recipients were sequenced from samples taken on day 63 after the first injection.

Sequenced material: peripheral blood, taken in a trial of Ad26.COV2.S vaccine versus placebo. These receptors all come from a person between 18 and 65 years old who received the Ad26.COV2.S COVID-19 vaccine or a placebo.

The chain couples TRBV7-9 to TRBJ1-4, with 7 bases identical to TRBD1. The CDR3 has 18 residues. CDR1 and CDR2 from the germline V gene are SEHNR and FQNEAQ (reference sequence). The ends lost 0 bases at V and 0 bases at J; junction bases unmatched: 7. The DNA of the CDR3 is TGTGCCAGCAGCTTAGCCAGGGGGACTTTAGCAACTAATGAAAAACTGTTTTTT. It codes for CASSLARGTLATNEKLFF.

V gene TRBV30 combines with J gene TRBJ2-3, with D maybe TRBD1 (6 bases). Trimming left V 2 bases short and J 0 bases short, with 21 bases between. This CDR3 comprises 18 residues. The germline gives CDR1 GTSNPN, CDR2 SVGIG (reference sequence). DNA of the CDR3: TGTGCCTGGAGTAGGGGGACGCGCGGAGGTCGTAGCACAGATACGCAGTATTTT. Amino acids: CAWSRGTRGGRSTDTQYF.

The CDR3 sequence is CASSYRTGLFDTGELFF. DNA for the CDR3: TGTGCCAGCAGTTACCGGACAGGTCTATTCGACACCGGGGAGCTGTTTTTT. The chain couples TRBV6-2 or TRBV6-3 to TRBJ2-2; TRBD1 aligns across 7 bases. CDR3 length equals 17 residues. V gave up 2 bases and J gave up 3 bases; unmatched junction bases: 9. CDR1 is MNHEY, CDR2 SVGEGT, per germline.

This chain uses TRBV6-5 with TRBJ2-7; 8 nucleotides line up with TRBD1. V was clipped by 7 bases and J by 5 bases; unmatched bases: 4. The germline gives CDR1 MNHEY, CDR2 SVGAGI. The CDR3 has 12 amino acids. In DNA, the CDR3 is TGTGCCAGCATGTCAGGGGGCGACGAGCAGTACTTC. Residues: CASMSGGDEQYF.

The chain recombines TRBV19 with TRBJ1-3; 9 positions match TRBD1. Germline V CDR1 and CDR2: LNHDA, SQIVND (reference sequence). There are 15 residues in the CDR3. With V trimmed by 6 bases and J by 3 bases, 6 bases remained unmatched. The CDR3 DNA reads as TGTGCCAGTAGACTACAGGGGGCTAGTGGAAACACCATATATTTT. Protein sequence: CASRLQGASGNTIYF.

V gene TRBV4-2 combines with J gene TRBJ1-2; TRBD1 matches 8 bases. With 5 bases clipped from V and 2 bases from J, the junction kept 7 bases outside the gene matches. CDR3 length: 15 amino acids. CDR1 and CDR2 (germline): LGHNA, YNFKEQ. CDR3 protein: CASSGSRGLNYGYTF. The CDR3 DNA reads as TGTGCCAGCAGCGGAAGCAGGGGGCTGAACTATGGCTACACCTTC.

The chain has TRBV12-3 or TRBV12-4 and TRBJ1-2; D remains unclear. The CDR3 is 11 amino acids. V dropped 6 bases and J dropped 13 bases, with 15 bases sitting between them. Written as DNA, the CDR3 is TGTGCCAGCAGCGAGACCGACCGCTGCACCTTC. It yields the protein CASSETDRCTF.

The chain joins TRBV5-1 to TRBJ2-1; 9 nucleotides agree with TRBD2. Per the germline V gene, CDR1 is SGHRS and CDR2 is YFSETQ. This CDR3 has 16 amino acids. J lost 1 base, V lost 4 bases, and 6 bases had no gene match. In DNA form, the CDR3 reads TGCGCCAGCAGCCCGCTAGCGGGGTCTTCCTACAATGAGCAGTTCTTC. Translation gives CASSPLAGSSYNEQFF.

The chain employs TRBV4-1 and TRBJ2-2, with 9 bases lining up with TRBD2. Germline V CDR1 and CDR2: MGHRA, YSYEKL. CDR3 length equals 16 residues. The J segment lost 5 bases and the V segment lost 0 bases, leaving 4 bases of the junction unmatched. CDR3 sequence: CASSQDYLAGTGELFF. CDR3 DNA: TGCGCCAGCAGCCAAGATTACCTAGCGGGGACCGGGGAGCTGTTTTTT.

The chain joins TRBV11-2 to TRBJ1-1, with D possibly being TRBD1 (5 bases). The CDR3 contains 16 residues. From germline, CDR1 is SGHAT and CDR2 FQNNGV. Trimming removed 4 bases from V and 1 base from J, with 16 bases in between. The CDR3 sequence: CASSWRRGMGNTEAFF. The CDR3 region has the DNA TGTGCCAGCAGCTGGCGACGGGGCATGGGGAACACTGAAGCTTTCTTT.